This T cell receptor beta chain was captured by sequencing in a study of cytomegalovirus exposure and HLA in healthy donors. Amplification used 60 Vbeta primers and 13 Jbeta primers. Generated by immunoSEQ multiplex PCR, the TCRdb table keeps only in-frame clones and is missing some. The sample lists about 140,000 clones, roughly 90% seen once, with 0.45% to 0.6% in the top ten. Study-level findings and limits: Upon later analysis, TCR association rates were observed to vary by HLA locus, being highest for DRB1 and lowest for HLA-C. A later analysis linked a missense variant in DCLRE1C to the trimming of TCR beta V and J genes. High sensitivity and specificity were reportedly achieved when the classifier diagnosed cytomegalovirus status.

As regards this clone: Antigen specificity is unknown.

The CDR3 runs 13 residues. Germline lookup yields CDR1 SGHTA and CDR2 FQGNSA. The ends lost 4 bases at V and 7 bases at J; junction bases unmatched: 2. V is TRBV7-2 and J is TRBJ2-2; 8 nucleotides line up with TRBD1. Source material: PBMCs. This TCR was sampled from a woman aged 40-49 years in good health and CMV-seronegative. CDR3 DNA: TGTGCCAGCAGCTGGACAGGGAACGGGGAGCTGTTTTTT. This codes for CASSWTGNGELFF.